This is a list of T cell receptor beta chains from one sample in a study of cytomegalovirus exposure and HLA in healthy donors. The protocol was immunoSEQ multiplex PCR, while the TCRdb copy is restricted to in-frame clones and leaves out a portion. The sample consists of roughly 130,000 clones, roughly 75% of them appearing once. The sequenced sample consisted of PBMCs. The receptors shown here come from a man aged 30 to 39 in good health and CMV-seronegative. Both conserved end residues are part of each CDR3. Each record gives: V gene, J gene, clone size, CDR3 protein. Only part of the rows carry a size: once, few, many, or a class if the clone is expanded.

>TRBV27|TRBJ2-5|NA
CASRGAQETQYF
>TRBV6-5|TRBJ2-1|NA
CASSYSGTSPEQFF
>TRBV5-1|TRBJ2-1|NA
CASSIDGTANNNNEQFF
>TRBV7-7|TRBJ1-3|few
CASSLGDSSGNTIYF
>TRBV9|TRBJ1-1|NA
CASSVGPGGAEAFF
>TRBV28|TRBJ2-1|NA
CASSPSGRGLGQFF
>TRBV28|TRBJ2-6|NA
CASSSTMYGANVLTF
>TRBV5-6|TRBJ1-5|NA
CASSLVGGTQPQHF
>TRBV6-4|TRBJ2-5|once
CASSPPGGETQYF
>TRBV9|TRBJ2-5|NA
CASSVDREPGTQYF
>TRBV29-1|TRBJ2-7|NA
CSVQYGLAGGEQYF
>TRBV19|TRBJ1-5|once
CASSTIRQGSQPQHF
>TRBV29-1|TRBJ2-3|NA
CSVDPQGSGSTDTQYF
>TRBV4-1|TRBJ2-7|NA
CASSQEGLYEQYF
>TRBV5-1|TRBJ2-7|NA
CASSSGSGGIEQYF
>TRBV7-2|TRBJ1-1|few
CASSFSAVQEAFF
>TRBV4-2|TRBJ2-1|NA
CASSPNSPRDYSSYNEQFF
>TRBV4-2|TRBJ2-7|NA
CASSHASLAGGPNEQYF
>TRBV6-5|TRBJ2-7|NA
CASSYRGIWDEQYF
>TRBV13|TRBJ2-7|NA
CASSLALAGHEQYF
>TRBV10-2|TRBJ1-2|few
CASSRDRGNGYTF
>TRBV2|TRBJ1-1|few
CASRLQGPEAFF
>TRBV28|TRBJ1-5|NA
CASSLRQGHQPQHF
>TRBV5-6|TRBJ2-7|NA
CASRGQGREYEQYF
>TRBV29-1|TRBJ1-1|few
CSVREASWVNTEAFF
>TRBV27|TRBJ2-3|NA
CASSTPRRDTQYF
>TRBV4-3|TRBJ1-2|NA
CASSQDTDNYGYTF
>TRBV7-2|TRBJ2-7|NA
CASSLGQGEYEQYF
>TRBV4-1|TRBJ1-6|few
CASSPDRDSPLHF
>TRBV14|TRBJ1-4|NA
CASSQVGQGNEKLFF
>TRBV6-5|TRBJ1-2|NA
CASSQQGYGYTF
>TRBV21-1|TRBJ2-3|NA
CASSSLQGMGRGTQYF
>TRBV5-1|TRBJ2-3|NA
CASGTSDTDTQYF
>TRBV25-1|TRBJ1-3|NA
CASRDRLSGNTIYF
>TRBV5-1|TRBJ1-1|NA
CASSSGGGQNTEAFF
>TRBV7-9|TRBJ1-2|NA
CASSLEGAGTGSYGYTF
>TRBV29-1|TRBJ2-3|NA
CSVAGSGDTQYF
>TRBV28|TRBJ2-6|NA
CATARGGANVLTF
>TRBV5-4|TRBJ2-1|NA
CASMLPGLAGGNNEQFF
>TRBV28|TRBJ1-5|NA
CASSSSGTGYSNQPQHF
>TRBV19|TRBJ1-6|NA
CASSRTGKGNSPLHF
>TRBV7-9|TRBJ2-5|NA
CAASYEGVRQETQYF
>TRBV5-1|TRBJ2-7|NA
CASSLGGSGSHEQYF
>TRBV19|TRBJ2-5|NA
CASSIAGQGGETQYF
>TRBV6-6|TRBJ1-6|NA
CASSLQGLRSPLHF